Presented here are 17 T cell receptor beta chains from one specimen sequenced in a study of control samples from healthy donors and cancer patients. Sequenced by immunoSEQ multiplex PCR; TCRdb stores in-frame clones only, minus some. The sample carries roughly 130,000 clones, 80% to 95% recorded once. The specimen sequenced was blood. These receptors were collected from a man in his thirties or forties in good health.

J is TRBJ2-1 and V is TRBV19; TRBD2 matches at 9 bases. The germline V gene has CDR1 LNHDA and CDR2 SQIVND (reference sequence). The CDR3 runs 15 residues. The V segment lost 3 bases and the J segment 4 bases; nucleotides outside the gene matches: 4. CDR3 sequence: CASSIAGGLYNEQFF. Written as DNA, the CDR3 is TGTGCCAGTAGTATCGCGGGAGGGCTTTACAATGAGCAGTTCTTC.

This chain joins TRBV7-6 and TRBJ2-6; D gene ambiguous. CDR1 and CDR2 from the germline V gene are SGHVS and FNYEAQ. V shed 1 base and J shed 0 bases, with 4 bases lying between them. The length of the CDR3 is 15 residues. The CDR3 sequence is CASSLESSGANVLTF. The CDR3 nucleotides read TGTGCCAGCAGCTTAGAGTCCTCTGGGGCCAACGTCCTGACTTTC.

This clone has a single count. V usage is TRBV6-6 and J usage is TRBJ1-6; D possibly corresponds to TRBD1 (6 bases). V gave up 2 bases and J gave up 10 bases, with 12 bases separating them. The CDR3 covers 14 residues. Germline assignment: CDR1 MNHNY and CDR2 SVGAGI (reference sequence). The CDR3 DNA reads TGTGCCAGCAGTTACCACAGGGTGGACTCACCCCTCCACTTT. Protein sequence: CASSYHRVDSPLHF.

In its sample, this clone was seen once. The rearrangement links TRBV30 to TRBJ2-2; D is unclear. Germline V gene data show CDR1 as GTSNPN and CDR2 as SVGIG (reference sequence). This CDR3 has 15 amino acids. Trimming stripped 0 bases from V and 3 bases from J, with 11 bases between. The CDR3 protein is CAWSVDGWHTGELFF. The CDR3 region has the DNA TGTGCCTGGAGTGTAGACGGGTGGCACACCGGGGAGCTGTTTTTT. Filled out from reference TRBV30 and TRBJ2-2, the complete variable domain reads SQTIHQWPATLVQPVGSPLSLECTVEGTSNPNLYWYRQAAGRGLQLLFYSVGIGQISSEVPQNLSASRPQDRQFILSSKKLLLSDSGFYLCAWSVDGWHTGELFFGEGSRLTVL.

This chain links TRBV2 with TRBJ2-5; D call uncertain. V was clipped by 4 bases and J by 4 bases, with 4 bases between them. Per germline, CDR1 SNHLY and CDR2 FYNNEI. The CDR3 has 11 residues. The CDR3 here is CASSVLETQYF. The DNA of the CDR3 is TGTGCCAGCAGTGTGCTAGAGACCCAGTACTTC.

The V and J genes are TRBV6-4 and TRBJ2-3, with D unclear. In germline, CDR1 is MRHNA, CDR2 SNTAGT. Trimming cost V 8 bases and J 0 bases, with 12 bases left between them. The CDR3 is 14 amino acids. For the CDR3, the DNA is TGTGCCAGCCGACACCTATCTAGCACAGATACGCAGTATTTT. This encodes CASRHLSSTDTQYF.

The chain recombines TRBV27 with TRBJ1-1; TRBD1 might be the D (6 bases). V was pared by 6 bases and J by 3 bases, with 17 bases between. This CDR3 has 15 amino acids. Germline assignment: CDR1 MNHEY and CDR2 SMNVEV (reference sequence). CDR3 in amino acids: CASSFWGGRDTEAFF. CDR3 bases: TGTGCCAGCAGCTTTTGGGGGGGGCGCGACACTGAAGCTTTCTTT.

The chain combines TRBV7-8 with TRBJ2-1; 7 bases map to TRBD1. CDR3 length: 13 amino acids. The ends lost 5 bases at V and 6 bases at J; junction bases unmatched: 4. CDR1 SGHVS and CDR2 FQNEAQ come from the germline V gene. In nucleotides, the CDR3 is TGTGCCAGCAGCCAAGACAGGGCCAATGAGCAGTTCTTC. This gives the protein CASSQDRANEQFF.

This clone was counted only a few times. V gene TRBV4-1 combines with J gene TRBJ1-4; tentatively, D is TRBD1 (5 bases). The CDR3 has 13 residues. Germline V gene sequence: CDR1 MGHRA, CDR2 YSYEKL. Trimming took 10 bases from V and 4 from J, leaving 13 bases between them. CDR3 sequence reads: CATLGENNEKLFF. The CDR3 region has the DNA TGCGCCACCCTGGGGGAGAATAATGAAAAACTGTTTTTT.

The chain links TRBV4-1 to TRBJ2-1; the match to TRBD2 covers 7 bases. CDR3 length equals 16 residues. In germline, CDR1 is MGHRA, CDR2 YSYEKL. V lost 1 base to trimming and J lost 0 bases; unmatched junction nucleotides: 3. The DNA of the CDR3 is TGCGCCAGCAGCCAAGTTCTAGCGGTCTCCTACAATGAGCAGTTCTTC. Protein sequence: CASSQVLAVSYNEQFF.

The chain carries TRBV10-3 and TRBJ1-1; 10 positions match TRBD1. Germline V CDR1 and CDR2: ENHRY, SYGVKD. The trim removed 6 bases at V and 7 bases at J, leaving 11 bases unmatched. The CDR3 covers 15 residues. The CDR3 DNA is TGTGCCATCAGGTCAAGGACAGGGGGGTTGGATGAAGCTTTCTTT. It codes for CAIRSRTGGLDEAFF.

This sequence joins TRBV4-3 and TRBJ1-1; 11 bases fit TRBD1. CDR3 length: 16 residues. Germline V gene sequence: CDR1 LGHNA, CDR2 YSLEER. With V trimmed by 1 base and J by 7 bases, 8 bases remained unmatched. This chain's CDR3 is CASSQGTGGSGFEAFF. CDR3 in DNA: TGCGCCAGCAGCCAAGGGACAGGGGGCAGCGGGTTTGAAGCTTTCTTT.

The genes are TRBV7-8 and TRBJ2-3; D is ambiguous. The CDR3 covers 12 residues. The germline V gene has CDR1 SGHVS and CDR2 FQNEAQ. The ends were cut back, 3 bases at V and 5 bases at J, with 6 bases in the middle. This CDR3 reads CASSFVGDTQYF. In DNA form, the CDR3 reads TGTGCCAGCAGCTTCGTGGGAGATACGCAGTATTTT.

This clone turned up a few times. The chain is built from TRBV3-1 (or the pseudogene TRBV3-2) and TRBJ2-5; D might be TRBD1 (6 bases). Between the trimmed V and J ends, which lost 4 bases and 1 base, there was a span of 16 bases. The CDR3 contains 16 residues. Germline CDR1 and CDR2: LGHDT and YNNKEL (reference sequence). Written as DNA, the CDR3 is TGTGCCAGCAGCCGATTGACAGGAGCCCTCCAAGAGACCCAGTACTTC. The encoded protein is CASSRLTGALQETQYF.

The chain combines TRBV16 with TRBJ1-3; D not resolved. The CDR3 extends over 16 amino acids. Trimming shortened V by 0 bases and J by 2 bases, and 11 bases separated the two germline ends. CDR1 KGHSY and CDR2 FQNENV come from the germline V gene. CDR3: CASSQSRLTTGNTIYF. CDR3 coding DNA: TGTGCCAGCAGCCAATCGAGGCTGACGACTGGAAACACCATATATTTT. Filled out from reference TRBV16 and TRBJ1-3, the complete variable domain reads GEEVAQTPKHLVRGEGQKAKLYCAPIKGHSYVFWYQQVLKNEFKFLISFQNENVFDETGMPKERFSAKCLPNSPCSLEIQATKLEDSAVYFCASSQSRLTTGNTIYFGEGSWLTVV.

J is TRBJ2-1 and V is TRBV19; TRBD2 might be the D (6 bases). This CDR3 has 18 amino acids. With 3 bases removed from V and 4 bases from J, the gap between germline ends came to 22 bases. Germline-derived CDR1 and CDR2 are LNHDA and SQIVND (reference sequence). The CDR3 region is CASSIRGRSIFGYNEQFF. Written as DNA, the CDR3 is TGTGCCAGTAGTATTCGGGGGAGGTCTATATTTGGGTACAATGAGCAGTTCTTC. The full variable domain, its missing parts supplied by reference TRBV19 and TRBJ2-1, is DGGITQSPKYLFRKEGQNVTLSCEQNLNHDAMYWYRQDPGQGLRLIYYSQIVNDFQKGDIAEGYSVSREKKESFPLTVTSAQKNPTAFYLCASSIRGRSIFGYNEQFFGPGTRLTVL.

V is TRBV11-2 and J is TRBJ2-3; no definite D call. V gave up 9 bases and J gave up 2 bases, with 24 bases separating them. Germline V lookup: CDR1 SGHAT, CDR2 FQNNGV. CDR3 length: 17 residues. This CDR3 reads CARKDVNLTINTDTQYF. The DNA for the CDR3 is TGTGCCAGGAAGGATGTAAACTTAACGATTAACACAGATACGCAGTATTTT.